Following are 19 T cell receptor beta chains from one sample sequenced in a study of blood T cell repertoires in COVID-19. Assay used: immunoSEQ multiplex PCR; TCRdb lists only in-frame clones, some missing. Counted here are about 180,000 clones, 80% occurring once; the ten biggest clones make up approximately 6.2%. Specimen: peripheral blood. These receptors were obtained from a man aged 65 to 85 with active or convalescent COVID-19.

This rearrangement joins TRBV6-6 to TRBJ1-3; D possibly corresponds to TRBD1 (5 bases). CDR3 length: 15 residues. Looked up from germline, CDR1 is MNHNY and CDR2 is SVGAGI (reference sequence). Trimming cost V 6 bases and J 0 bases, with 12 bases left between them. The CDR3 reads CASRRDGNSGNTIYF. The CDR3 DNA sequence: TGTGCCAGCAGGCGGGACGGTAACTCTGGAAACACCATATATTTT.

The chain employs TRBV2 and TRBJ2-4; weak D call: TRBD1 (5 bases). This CDR3 is 15 amino acids long. The ends were cut back, 3 bases at V and 2 bases at J, with 11 bases in the middle. Germline assignment: CDR1 SNHLY and CDR2 FYNNEI. DNA for the CDR3: TGTGCCAGCAGTGAGCAGGGCAGCACCAAAAACATTCAGTACTTC. Its translation is CASSEQGSTKNIQYF.

This clone was detected a few times. This chain joins TRBV29-1 and TRBJ1-2; tentatively, D is TRBD1 (6 bases). Germline CDR1 and CDR2: SQVTM and ANQGSEA. Trimming removed 0 bases at V and 1 base at J, with 15 bases between. The CDR3 extends over 16 amino acids. DNA of the CDR3: TGCAGCGTTGAAGATTTACGGAGCAGGGGTAACTATGGCTACACCTTC. Amino acid sequence: CSVEDLRSRGNYGYTF.

This clone appeared a few times. The V gene is TRBV2, the J gene TRBJ2-5, with no clear D. V was cut by 4 bases and J by 2 bases, with 5 bases left in between. Germline CDR1 and CDR2: SNHLY and FYNNEI. There are 12 residues in the CDR3. CDR3 residues: CASSVVQETQYF. CDR3 DNA: TGTGCCAGCAGTGTCGTTCAAGAGACCCAGTACTTC. Based on the CDR3 plus reference TRBV2 and TRBJ2-5, the full variable domain is EPEVTQTPSHQVTQMGQEVILRCVPISNHLYFYWYRQILGQKVEFLVSFYNNEISEKSEIFDDQFSVERPDGSNFTLKIRSTKLEDSAMYFCASSVVQETQYFGPGTRLLVL.

This clone was counted a single time. One end of the junction fails to match germline, which may point to a read error. The chain couples TRBV29-1 to TRBJ2-7; D is possibly TRBD1 (6 bases). The CDR3 is 13 residues long. The germline V gene has CDR1 SQVTM and CDR2 ANQGSEA. The CDR3 protein is CSVDRGNSNEQYF. For the CDR3, the DNA is TGCAGCGTTGACAGGGGAAACTCCAACGAGCAGTACTTC.

This chain joins TRBV7-9 and TRBJ1-4; the D is unclear. The CDR3 sequence is 13 residues long. Germline V gene lookup returns CDR1 SEHNR and CDR2 FQNEAQ (reference sequence). Trimming took 4 bases from V and 10 from J, leaving 13 bases between them. The CDR3 nucleotides read TGTGCCAGCAGCTCCCCACCCGGCGGAAAACTGTTTTTT. This encodes CASSSPPGGKLFF.

The chain joins TRBV30 to TRBJ1-5, with D perhaps matching TRBD1 (5 bases). Looked up from germline, CDR1 is GTSNPN and CDR2 is SVGIG (reference sequence). The CDR3 runs to 14 residues. The V end was cut by 3 bases, the J end by 7 bases, with 16 bases between. The CDR3 coding sequence is TGTGCCTGGAGGTCGGGGGGTTCAGGACAGCCCCAGCATTTT. It codes for CAWRSGGSGQPQHF.

The chain employs TRBV24-1 and TRBJ2-1; TRBD1 matches 7 bases. This CDR3 is built from 15 residues. The J segment lost 4 bases and the V segment lost 2 bases, leaving 4 bases of the junction unmatched. The germline gives CDR1 KGHDR, CDR2 SFDVKD. CDR3 sequence (DNA): TGTGCCACCAGTGATTCTGGCAGGGGGTACAATGAGCAGTTCTTC. Its translation: CATSDSGRGYNEQFF.

CDR3 coding DNA: TGTGCCAGCATGAGGGAAACTGAAGCTTTCTTT. Its translation is CASMRETEAFF. J is TRBJ1-1 and V is TRBV2; unclear D gene. V shed 7 bases and J shed 5 bases, with 8 bases lying between them. The V gene's germline CDR1 is SNHLY and CDR2 FYNNEI. This CDR3 is 11 amino acids long.

To note about this clone: This CDR3 is also generated by other DNA sequences in the sample. The chain is built from TRBV19 and TRBJ1-1, with 10 positions matching TRBD1. CDR3 size: 14 residues. V was pared by 6 bases and J by 5 bases, with 6 bases of the junction left unmatched. From germline, CDR1 is LNHDA and CDR2 SQIVND (reference sequence). The CDR3 coding sequence is TGTGCCAGTAGCACCGGACAGGGGGGGACTGAAGCTTTCTTT. Its translation is CASSTGQGGTEAFF.

V is TRBV6-1 and J is TRBJ1-1, with TRBD1 matching 7 bases. Unmatched junction bases numbered 10, after V lost 3 bases and J lost 6 bases. Germline CDR1 is MNHNS and CDR2 is SASEGT. The CDR3 consists of 15 residues. The CDR3 bases are TGTGCCAGCAGTGATTACAGGGGAGAAGGTGCTGAAGCTTTCTTT. Its protein is CASSDYRGEGAEAFF.

The genes are TRBV4-1 and TRBJ1-5; TRBD1 is a possible D gene (5 bases). There are 13 residues in the CDR3. Trimming took off 3 bases at V and 5 bases at J, with 8 bases between the two ends. The germline gives CDR1 MGHRA, CDR2 YSYEKL. The CDR3 loop reads CASSQGLDQPQHF. Here the CDR3 DNA reads TGCGCCAGCAGCCAGGGACTAGATCAGCCCCAGCATTTT.

This CDR3 reads CASSSAGTFGPSSSYEQYF. CDR3 in DNA: TGTGCCAGCAGCTCGGCCGGGACTTTCGGGCCCTCGAGCTCCTACGAGCAGTACTTC. The gene calls are TRBV7-9 and TRBJ2-7; D possibly corresponds to TRBD2 (6 bases). Germline lookup yields CDR1 SEHNR and CDR2 FQNEAQ (reference sequence). Trimming cost V 4 bases and J 0 bases, with 25 bases left between them. CDR3 length: 19 residues.

With respect to this clone: Within the sample, other DNA sequences also encode this same CDR3. V is TRBV5-6 and J is TRBJ1-2; possibly TRBD1 for D (6 bases). The V gene's germline CDR1 is SGHDT and CDR2 YYEEEE. The V gene lost 7 bases and the J gene lost 3 bases, with 10 bases spanning the gap. CDR3 length: 12 amino acids. The CDR3 DNA follows: TGTGCCAGCTCAGAGGGGGACTATGGCTACACCTTC. Translating gives CASSEGDYGYTF.

This clone was seen a few times. The V and J genes are TRBV11-2 and TRBJ1-2; 9 nucleotides agree with TRBD1. V lost 7 bases to trimming and J lost 8 bases; unmatched junction nucleotides: 8. Germline loops: CDR1 SGHAT, CDR2 FQNNGV. This CDR3 has 13 amino acids. The CDR3 nucleotides read TGTGCCAGCACCCTCCGGACAGGGGTAGGCTACACCTTC. This translates into CASTLRTGVGYTF. The variable domain in full, completed from reference TRBV11-2 and TRBJ1-2, reads EAGVAQSPRYKIIEKRQSVAFWCNPISGHATLYWYQQILGQGPKLLIQFQNNGVVDDSQLPKDRFSAERLKGVDSTLKIQPAKLEDSAVYLCASTLRTGVGYTFGSGTRLTVV.

This clone came up once. The chain uses TRBV7-2 and TRBJ1-1, with D uncertain. The CDR3 contains 14 residues. The ends were cut back, 0 bases at V and 1 base at J, with 6 bases in the middle. The germline gives CDR1 SGHTA, CDR2 FQGNSA. The CDR3 loop reads CASSLASGNTEAFF. The CDR3, as DNA: TGTGCCAGCAGCTTAGCCAGTGGGAACACTGAAGCTTTCTTT.

The chain is built from TRBV6-2 or TRBV6-3 and TRBJ1-1, with D perhaps TRBD1 (6 bases). Germline V CDR1 and CDR2: MNHEY, SVGEGT. The V end was cut by 2 bases, the J end by 10 bases, with 17 bases between. This CDR3 is 14 amino acids long. The DNA for the CDR3 is TGTGCCAGCAGTTACATCGACGTCGGACAGACAGCTTTCTTT. Translating it yields CASSYIDVGQTAFF.

The J gene is TRBJ1-2, the V gene TRBV5-1; 9 bases line up with TRBD1. Germline CDR1 and CDR2: SGHRS and YFSETQ. The CDR3 spans 16 residues. Trimming cost V 4 bases and J 4 bases; bases outside gene matches: 11. CDR3 in amino acids: CASSQNAGTGRYGYTF. The CDR3 nucleotides are TGCGCCAGCAGCCAAAACGCCGGGACAGGGCGCTATGGCTACACCTTC.

The J gene is TRBJ1-2, the V gene TRBV13; 10 bases are a match to TRBD1. Unmatched junction bases numbered 8, after V lost 0 bases and J lost 4 bases. Germline CDR1 PRHDT, CDR2 FYEKMQ (reference sequence). This CDR3 spans 17 amino acids. As DNA, the CDR3 is TGTGCCAGCAGCTTAGGAGGGGGACAGGGGAGGGGCTATGGCTACACCTTC. Translating gives CASSLGGGQGRGYGYTF.